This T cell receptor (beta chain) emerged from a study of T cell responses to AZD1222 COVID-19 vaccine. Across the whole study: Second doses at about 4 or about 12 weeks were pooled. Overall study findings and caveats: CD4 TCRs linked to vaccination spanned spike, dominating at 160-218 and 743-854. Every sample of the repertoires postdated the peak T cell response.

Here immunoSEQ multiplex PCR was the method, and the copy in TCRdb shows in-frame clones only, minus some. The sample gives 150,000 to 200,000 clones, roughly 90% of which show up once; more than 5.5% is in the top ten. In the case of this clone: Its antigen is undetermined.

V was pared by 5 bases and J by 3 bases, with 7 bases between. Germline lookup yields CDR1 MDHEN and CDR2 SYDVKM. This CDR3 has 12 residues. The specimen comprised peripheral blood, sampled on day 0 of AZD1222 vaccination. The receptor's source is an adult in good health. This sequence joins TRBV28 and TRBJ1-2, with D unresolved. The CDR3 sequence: CASSLRYYGYTF. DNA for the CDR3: TGTGCCAGCAGTCTTAGGTACTATGGCTACACCTTC.